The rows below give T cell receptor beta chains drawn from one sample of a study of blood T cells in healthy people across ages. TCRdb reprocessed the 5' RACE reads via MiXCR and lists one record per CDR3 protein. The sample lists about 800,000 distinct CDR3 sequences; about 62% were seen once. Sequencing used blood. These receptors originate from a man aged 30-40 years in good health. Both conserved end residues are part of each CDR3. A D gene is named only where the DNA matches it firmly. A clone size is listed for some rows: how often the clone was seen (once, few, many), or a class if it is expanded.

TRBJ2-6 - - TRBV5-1 CASSLMGGGANVLTF TGCGCCAGCAGCTTGATGGGTGGTGGGGCCAACGTCCTGACTTTC
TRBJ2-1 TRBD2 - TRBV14 CASSAAGGGEQFF TGTGCCAGCTCTGCCGCGGGAGGAGGTGAGCAGTTCTTC
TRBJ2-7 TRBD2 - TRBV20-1 CSAGDARGSSYEQYF TGCAGTGCGGGGGATGCGCGGGGGAGCTCCTACGAGCAGTACTTC
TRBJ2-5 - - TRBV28 CASSFVGWEQYF TGTGCCAGCAGTTTTGTTGGATGGGAGCAGTACTTC
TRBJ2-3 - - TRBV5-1 CASSGNQVDTQYF TGCGCCAGCAGCGGAAATCAGGTAGATACGCAGTATTTT
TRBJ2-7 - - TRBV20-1 CSARDLADTYEQYF TGCAGTGCTAGAGATCTGGCGGATACCTACGAGCAGTACTTC
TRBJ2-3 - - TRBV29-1 CSTIGVVAQTDTQYF TGCAGCACTATCGGGGTGGTAGCGCAGACAGATACGCAGTATTTT
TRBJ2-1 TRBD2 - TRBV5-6 CASSFIGTSGSFSYNEQFF TGTGCCAGCAGCTTTATAGGGACTAGCGGGAGTTTCTCCTACAATGAGCAGTTCTTC
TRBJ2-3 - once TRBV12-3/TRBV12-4 CASSLARWGTDTQYF TGTGCCAGCAGTTTAGCTCGTTGGGGCACAGATACGCAGTATTTT
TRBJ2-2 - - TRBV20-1 CSATGKSNTGELFF TGCAGTGCCACAGGGAAGTCGAACACCGGGGAGCTGTTTTTT
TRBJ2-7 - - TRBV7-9 CASSPTLGEQYF TGTGCCAGCAGCCCCACCCTAGGGGAGCAGTACTTC
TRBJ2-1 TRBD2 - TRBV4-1 CASSLRLAGVSYNEQFF TGCGCCAGCAGCCTCCGACTAGCGGGTGTCTCCTACAATGAGCAGTTCTTC
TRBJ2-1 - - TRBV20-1 CSARDKTKGGSYNEQFF TGCAGTGCTAGAGACAAGACCAAGGGGGGGTCCTACAATGAGCAGTTCTTC
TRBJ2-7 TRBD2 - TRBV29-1 CSVVLAGAYEQYF TGCAGCGTTGTTCTAGCGGGAGCCTACGAGCAGTACTTC
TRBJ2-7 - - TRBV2 CASRTGTASYEQYF TGTGCCAGCAGAACCGGGACGGCTTCCTACGAGCAGTACTTC
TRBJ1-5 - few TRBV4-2 CASSLWTGGNQPQHF TGTGCCAGCAGCCTGTGGACCGGCGGCAATCAGCCCCAGCATTTT
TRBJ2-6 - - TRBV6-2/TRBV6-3 CASSPRIAGANVLTF TGTGCCAGCAGTCCCCGGATCGCGGGGGCCAACGTCCTGACTTTC
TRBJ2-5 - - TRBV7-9 CASSLRGGQRETQYF TGTGCCAGCAGCTTAAGAGGCGGACAGAGGGAGACCCAGTACTTC
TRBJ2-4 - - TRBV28 CASSLSVGRHIQYF TGTGCCAGCAGTTTGTCCGTGGGGAGACACATTCAGTACTTC
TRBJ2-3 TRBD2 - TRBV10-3 CAIRAGTSLTDTQYF TGTGCCATCAGAGCGGGGACTAGCCTCACAGATACGCAGTATTTT
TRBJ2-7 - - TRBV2 CASTDGTPRSYEQYF TGTGCCAGCACCGATGGGACACCTCGGAGCTACGAGCAGTACTTC
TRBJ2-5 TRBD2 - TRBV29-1 CSVGISGEETQYF TGCAGCGTTGGTATTAGCGGGGAAGAGACCCAGTACTTC
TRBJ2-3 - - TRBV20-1 CSAPSKSGTDTQYF TGCAGTGCTCCTAGCAAGTCGGGCACAGATACGCAGTATTTT
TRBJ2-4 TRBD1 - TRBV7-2 CASSLEGQGDGQYF TGTGCCAGCAGCTTAGAGGGACAGGGGGACGGGCAGTACTTC
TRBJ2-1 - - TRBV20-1 CSARDPLSPGDEQFF TGCAGTGCTAGAGATCCCCTAAGCCCAGGGGATGAGCAGTTCTTC
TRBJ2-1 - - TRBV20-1 CSAVFSRSSYNEQFF TGCAGTGCTGTCTTCTCTAGAAGCTCCTACAATGAGCAGTTCTTC
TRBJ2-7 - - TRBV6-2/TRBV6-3 CASSYGAAMYF TGTGCCAGCAGTTATGGGGCCGCTATGTACTTC
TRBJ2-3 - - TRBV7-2 CASSLGASVGDTQYF TGTGCCAGCAGCTTAGGCGCGAGCGTAGGAGATACGCAGTATTTT
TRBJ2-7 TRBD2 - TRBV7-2 CASSLDPLAGGSYEQYF TGTGCCAGCAGCTTAGACCCACTAGCGGGAGGGAGCTACGAGCAGTACTTC
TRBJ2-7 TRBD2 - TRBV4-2 CASSQESGGLGETLYF TGTGCCAGCAGCCAAGAGTCCGGGGGGTTAGGCGAGACCCTGTACTTC
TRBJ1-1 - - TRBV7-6 CASSLSNRQENTEAFF TGTGCCAGCAGCCTGTCGAATCGGCAGGAAAACACTGAAGCTTTCTTT
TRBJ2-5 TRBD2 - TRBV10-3 CAISEPGLAGQETQYF TGTGCCATCAGTGAGCCGGGACTAGCGGGTCAAGAGACCCAGTACTTC
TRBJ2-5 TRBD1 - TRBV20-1 CSAQPPQGAYVQYF TGCAGTGCTCAGCCCCCACAGGGGGCCTACGTGCAGTACTTC
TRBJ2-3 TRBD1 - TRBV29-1 CSVAYRGFTDTQYF TGCAGCGTGGCGTACAGGGGATTCACAGATACGCAGTATTTT
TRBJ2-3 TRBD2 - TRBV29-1 CSAGLAEGGTQYF TGCAGCGCTGGACTAGCGGAGGGGGGTACGCAGTATTTT
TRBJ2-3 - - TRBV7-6 CASSSSYTDTQYF TGTGCCAGCAGCTCCTCATACACAGATACGCAGTATTTT
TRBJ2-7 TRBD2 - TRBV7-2 CASSSIRTSSEQYF TGTGCCAGCAGCTCTATTAGGACTAGCAGCGAGCAGTACTTC
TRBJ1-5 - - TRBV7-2 CASSPDRGNQPQHF TGTGCCAGCAGTCCCGATCGGGGAAATCAGCCCCAGCATTTT
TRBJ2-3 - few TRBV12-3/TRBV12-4 CASSFQISTDTQYF TGTGCCAGCAGTTTTCAGATTAGCACAGATACGCAGTATTTT
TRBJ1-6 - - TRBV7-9 CASSSGTYNSPLHF TGTGCCAGCAGCTCGGGAACCTATAATTCACCCCTCCACTTT
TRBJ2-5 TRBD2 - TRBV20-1 CSARVGVRLAGSETQYF TGCAGTGCTAGAGTGGGGGTTAGACTAGCGGGATCCGAGACCCAGTACTTC
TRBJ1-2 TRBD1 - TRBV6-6 CASRGGQAIGYTF TGTGCCAGCAGGGGAGGACAGGCCATAGGCTACACCTTC
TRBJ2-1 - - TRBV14 CASSQEAGVPLDEQFF TGTGCCAGCAGCCAAGAGGCAGGGGTCCCGCTCGATGAGCAGTTCTTC
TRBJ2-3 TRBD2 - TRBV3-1 CASSQDLAGGGTDTQYF TGTGCCAGCAGCCAAGATCTAGCGGGGGGGGGCACAGATACGCAGTATTTT
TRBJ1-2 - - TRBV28 CASSYGQPINYGYTF TGTGCCAGCAGTTACGGACAGCCCATTAACTATGGCTACACCTTC
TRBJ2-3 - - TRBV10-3 CAISIALWATDTQYF TGTGCCATCTCGATAGCCCTATGGGCCACAGATACGCAGTATTTT
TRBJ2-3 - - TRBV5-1 CASSLDGPALDTQYF TGCGCCAGCAGCTTGGACGGACCAGCGTTAGATACGCAGTATTTT
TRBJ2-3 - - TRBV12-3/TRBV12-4 CASSPIDTQYF TGTGCCAGCAGCCCAATAGATACGCAGTATTTT
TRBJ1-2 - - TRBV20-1 CSVGSQGMAVGYTF TGCAGTGTAGGGTCACAGGGAATGGCAGTTGGCTACACCTTC
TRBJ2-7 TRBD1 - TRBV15 CATSRVGQAGEQYF TGTGCCACCAGCAGAGTGGGACAGGCTGGCGAGCAGTACTTC
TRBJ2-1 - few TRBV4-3 CASSQDTADYNEQFF TGCGCCAGCAGCCAAGATACGGCTGACTACAATGAGCAGTTCTTC
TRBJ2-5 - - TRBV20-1 CSASSEGRGEETQYF TGCAGTGCTAGTAGTGAGGGGCGTGGAGAGGAGACCCAGTACTTC
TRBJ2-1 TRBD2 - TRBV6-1 CASRRGLTSGGSYNEQFF TGTGCCAGCAGACGGGGTTTGACTTCGGGGGGATCCTACAATGAGCAGTTCTTC
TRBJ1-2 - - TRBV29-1 CSVVDGRGYTF TGCAGCGTTGTAGACGGTCGGGGCTACACCTTC
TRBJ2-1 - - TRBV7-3 CASSLKALSLSYNEQFF TGTGCCAGCAGCTTAAAGGCACTCTCACTCTCCTACAATGAGCAGTTCTTC
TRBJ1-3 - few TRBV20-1 CSARAGYTIYF TGCAGTGCTAGAGCCGGGTACACCATATATTTT
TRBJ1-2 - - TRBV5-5 CASSLTGRARDYGYTF TGTGCCAGCAGCTTGACCGGCAGGGCAAGGGACTATGGCTACACCTTC
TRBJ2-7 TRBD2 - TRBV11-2 CASSPMGGRDIYEQYF TGTGCCAGCAGCCCCATGGGCGGGAGGGATATCTACGAGCAGTACTTC
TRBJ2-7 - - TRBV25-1 CASIDQGRYEQYF TGTGCCAGCATTGATCAAGGGCGATACGAGCAGTACTTC
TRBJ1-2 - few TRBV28 CASSYGGTNNYGYTF TGTGCCAGCAGTTATGGAGGGACGAACAACTATGGCTACACCTTC